A selection of T cell receptor beta chains follows, all from one sample in a study of blood T cell repertoires in COVID-19. Measured with immunoSEQ multiplex PCR; TCRdb has only the in-frame clones, and not every one. The sample shows 200,000 or so clones, around 80% of them seen only once. Input material: peripheral blood. The receptor source for this set is a human donor in a cohort sampled during active COVID-19. Each CDR3 is given with its conserved first and last residue.

>TRBV9|TRBJ1-2
CASSVAPTINYGYTF
>TRBV6-4|TRBJ2-7
CASSGLVTYEQYF
>TRBV28|TRBJ2-3
CASSLVAGLATDTQYF
>TRBV5-4|TRBJ1-1
CASSEVGQSTEAFF
>TRBV18|TRBJ1-1
CASSPQGQGSTEAFF
>TRBV4-2|TRBJ1-1
CASSQDSRGNTEAFF
>TRBV18|TRBJ1-1
CASSQDRSQAFF
>TRBV5-1|TRBJ2-1
CASSLGPSGYNEQFF
>TRBV5-1|TRBJ2-5
CASSLGLDTQETQYF
>TRBV13|TRBJ2-4
CASSAWGTGEAKNIQYF
>TRBV28|TRBJ2-7
CASRKTGQGYEQYF
>TRBV4-1|TRBJ2-7
CASSQDLWEGHYEQYF
>TRBV24-1|TRBJ1-1
CATERGTEAFF
>TRBV9|TRBJ1-5
CASSETAYSNQPQHF